These T cell receptor beta chains were read from a single sample in a study of lymphopenia after photon versus proton radiotherapy. The table came from immunoSEQ multiplex PCR; TCRdb's copy has only in-frame clones and leaves some out. The table lists around 26,000 clones, roughly 85% of them singletons. Sequencing used peripheral blood, obtained from a patient treated with proton-based radiotherapy. The receptors were sampled from a woman aged 70-85 years with pancreatic cancer. CDR3s include the opening cysteine and the closing phenylalanine or tryptophan. The D gene is left open where the match is weak. Rows may omit the clone size; those that give it use once, few, many or a size class.

clone_size,v_call,d_call,j_call,cdr3_aa,cdr3_nt
.,TRBV7-9,.,TRBJ2-6,CASSPGMGGANVLTF,TGTGCCAGCAGCCCGGGGATGGGAGGGGCCAACGTCCTGACTTTC
.,TRBV11-3,TRBD2,TRBJ2-3,CASSLLHGTSGGSTDTQYF,TGTGCCAGCAGCTTACTACACGGGACTAGCGGGGGTAGCACAGATACGCAGTATTTT
.,TRBV4-2,.,TRBJ2-1,CASSPFGGTVSYNEQFF,TGTGCCAGCAGCCCCTTTGGGGGGACCGTCTCCTACAATGAGCAGTTCTTC
.,TRBV18,.,TRBJ1-1,CASDPGGEAFF,TGTGCCAGCGACCCCGGGGGTGAAGCTTTCTTT
.,TRBV11-2,.,TRBJ1-4,CASSPLGITNEKLFF,TGTGCCAGCAGCCCTCTAGGGATAACTAATGAAAAACTGTTTTTT
.,TRBV19,.,TRBJ2-1,CASSIVSSGRREQFF,TGTGCCAGTAGTATCGTCTCGTCAGGGCGGCGCGAGCAGTTCTTC
.,TRBV5-5,.,TRBJ1-2,CASMGISRKTYGYTF,TGTGCCAGCATGGGTATCTCGCGAAAGACCTATGGCTACACCTTC
.,TRBV7-9,.,TRBJ2-2,CASSYQSTGELFF,TGTGCCAGCAGCTACCAAAGCACCGGGGAGCTGTTTTTT
.,TRBV7-9,.,TRBJ2-3,CASSLDGVTDTQYF,TGTGCCAGCAGCTTAGACGGTGTCACAGATACGCAGTATTTT
.,TRBV4-1,TRBD1,TRBJ1-5,CASNPTGGERQPQHF,TGCGCCAGCAACCCCACAGGGGGCGAGAGGCAGCCCCAGCATTTT
.,TRBV19,.,TRBJ2-3,CASSPPGVQTDTQYF,TGTGCCAGTTCCCCCCCAGGGGTTCAGACAGATACGCAGTATTTT
.,TRBV6-1,TRBD1,TRBJ2-7,CASLNRDRTYEQYF,TGTGCCAGCCTTAACCGGGACAGAACCTACGAGCAGTACTTC
few,TRBV7-2,TRBD2,TRBJ2-1,CASIPRPSPGGPIHEQFF,TGTGCCAGCATCCCGAGGCCCTCTCCGGGAGGGCCGATTCATGAGCAGTTCTTC
.,TRBV11-3,.,TRBJ2-3,CASSLWATDTQYF,TGTGCCAGCAGCCTTTGGGCCACAGATACGCAGTATTTT
.,TRBV28,TRBD2,TRBJ2-5,CASSPWGGLAGGDQETQYF,TGTGCCAGCAGCCCATGGGGGGGACTAGCGGGAGGGGACCAAGAGACCCAGTACTTC
few,TRBV28,TRBD2,TRBJ2-3,CASTWTSSTDTQYF,TGTGCCAGCACGTGGACTAGCAGCACAGATACGCAGTATTTT
.,TRBV7-2,TRBD2,TRBJ2-1,CASSLGLAGGWDEQFF,TGTGCCAGCAGCTTAGGACTAGCGGGAGGGTGGGATGAGCAGTTCTTC
.,TRBV5-3,TRBD1,TRBJ1-2,CARSSAGQEGNGYTF,TGTGCCAGAAGCTCAGCTGGACAGGAAGGGAATGGCTACACCTTC
.,TRBV19,.,TRBJ2-1,CASSIDWGASSYNEQFF,TGTGCCAGTAGTATAGACTGGGGGGCGAGCTCCTACAATGAGCAGTTCTTC
.,TRBV21-1,.,TRBJ2-7,CASCRGRTLTSGAQSSYEQYF,TGTGCCAGCTGCCGGGGGCGGACCTTGACTAGCGGGGCACAAAGCTCCTACGAGCAGTACTTC
.,TRBV7-9,.,TRBJ2-3,CASDGSSTDTQYF,TGTGCCAGCGACGGGAGTTCCACAGATACGCAGTATTTT
.,TRBV18,.,TRBJ2-7,CASSLTGTNYEQYF,TGTGCCAGCTCACTAACCGGGACCAACTACGAGCAGTACTTC
once,TRBV5-4,TRBD2,TRBJ2-1,CASSSGTSGYNEQFF,TGTGCCAGCAGCTCCGGGACTAGCGGATACAATGAGCAGTTCTTC
once,TRBV7-2,.,TRBJ1-6,CASSLTTNSPLHF,TGTGCCAGCAGCTTAACGACTAATTCACCCCTCCACTTT
once,TRBV2,.,TRBJ2-1,CASRGHSYNEQFF,TGTGCCAGCAGGGGACACTCCTACAATGAGCAGTTCTTC
.,TRBV7-9,.,TRBJ2-2,CASSLFGRGDANTGELFF,TGTGCCAGCAGCTTATTTGGAAGGGGCGACGCGAACACCGGGGAGCTGTTTTTT
.,TRBV6-5,TRBD2,TRBJ2-7,CASSYSTAGGPYEQYF,TGTGCCAGCAGTTACTCGACAGCGGGAGGGCCCTACGAGCAGTACTTC
.,TRBV5-1,.,TRBJ2-1,CASSLEQPYNEQFF,TGCGCCAGCAGCTTGGAACAGCCCTACAATGAGCAGTTCTTC
.,TRBV7-3,TRBD1,TRBJ2-4,CASSSGDSQNIQYF,TGTGCCAGCAGTTCCGGGGACAGTCAAAACATTCAGTACTTC
.,TRBV18,.,TRBJ1-6,CASSPRDDSPLHF,TGTGCCAGCTCACCCCGGGACGATTCACCCCTCCACTTT
once,TRBV7-2,TRBD2,TRBJ2-7,CASSLDLAGGQEQYF,TGTGCCAGCAGCTTAGATCTAGCGGGAGGGCAGGAGCAGTACTTC
.,TRBV5-1,TRBD1,TRBJ2-5,CASSPTRPGTGGAQTQYF,TGCGCCAGCAGCCCTACCCGTCCCGGGACAGGGGGCGCGCAGACCCAGTACTTC
.,TRBV5-1,TRBD2,TRBJ2-7,CASSFLSGATYEQYF,TGCGCCAGCAGCTTTCTTAGCGGGGCTACCTACGAGCAGTACTTC
.,TRBV7-9,TRBD1,TRBJ1-4,CASSLDRGNEKLFF,TGTGCCAGCAGCTTAGACAGGGGGAATGAAAAACTGTTTTTT
.,TRBV2,.,TRBJ2-1,CASKTTESPYNEQFF,TGTGCCAGCAAGACGACAGAGAGCCCCTACAATGAGCAGTTCTTC
.,TRBV7-2,.,TRBJ1-2,CASSARSGLRGYTF,TGTGCCAGCAGCGCCCGATCGGGACTCCGCGGCTACACCTTC
once,TRBV4-1,.,TRBJ2-7,CASSQDRESYEQYF,TGCGCCAGCAGCCAAGACAGGGAGTCCTACGAGCAGTACTTC
.,TRBV21-1,.,TRBJ2-1,CASSVGGGPYNEQFF,TGTGCCAGCAGTGTCGGGGGGGGCCCCTACAATGAGCAGTTCTTC
.,TRBV25-1,.,TRBJ2-7,CASRDGRSSYEQYF,TGTGCCAGCAGGGACGGACGCTCCTCCTACGAGCAGTACTTC
.,TRBV7-2,.,TRBJ1-3,CASSLGQGQRRNTIYF,TGTGCCAGCAGCTTAGGTCAGGGGCAGAGAAGAAACACCATATATTTT
.,TRBV28,TRBD1,TRBJ1-2,CASSGQGSLGYTF,TGTGCCAGCAGTGGACAGGGATCCCTTGGCTACACCTTC
.,TRBV28,TRBD1,TRBJ1-6,CASIVPGQGSPLHF,TGTGCCAGCATCGTCCCGGGACAGGGTTCACCCCTCCACTTT
.,TRBV5-5,TRBD1,TRBJ2-7,CASSPGTGGEKQYF,TGTGCCAGCAGCCCGGGGACAGGGGGCGAAAAGCAGTACTTC
.,TRBV19,.,TRBJ1-5,CASSIPSKARGNQPQHF,TGTGCCAGTAGTATCCCCTCTAAGGCTCGGGGCAATCAGCCCCAGCATTTT
.,TRBV27,.,TRBJ2-6,CASQVQGGGANVLTF,TGTGCCAGCCAGGTGCAGGGTGGTGGGGCCAACGTCCTGACTTTC
.,TRBV28,TRBD1,TRBJ1-2,CASSPRDSPSVYGYTF,TGTGCCAGCAGTCCCCGGGACAGCCCCTCCGTATATGGCTACACCTTC
once,TRBV2,.,TRBJ2-7,CASRQDSYEQYF,TGTGCCAGCAGACAAGACAGCTACGAGCAGTACTTC
.,TRBV9,.,TRBJ1-3,CASSVAGGRDSGNTIYF,TGTGCCAGCAGCGTAGCTGGCGGGAGAGACTCTGGAAACACCATATATTTT
few,TRBV6-5,.,TRBJ1-1,CAISDAPMNTEAFF,TGTGCCATCAGTGATGCACCTATGAACACTGAAGCTTTCTTT
.,TRBV21-1,.,TRBJ1-2,CASSKDPGINGYTF,TGTGCCAGCAGCAAAGATCCGGGGATCAATGGCTACACCTTC
once,TRBV27,.,TRBJ2-7,CASSYSLWGSYEQYF,TGTGCCAGCAGTTACAGCTTATGGGGGTCCTACGAGCAGTACTTC
.,TRBV5-1,.,TRBJ2-2,CASSLTGQAPGELFF,TGCGCCAGCAGCTTAACGGGGCAAGCACCCGGGGAGCTGTTTTTT